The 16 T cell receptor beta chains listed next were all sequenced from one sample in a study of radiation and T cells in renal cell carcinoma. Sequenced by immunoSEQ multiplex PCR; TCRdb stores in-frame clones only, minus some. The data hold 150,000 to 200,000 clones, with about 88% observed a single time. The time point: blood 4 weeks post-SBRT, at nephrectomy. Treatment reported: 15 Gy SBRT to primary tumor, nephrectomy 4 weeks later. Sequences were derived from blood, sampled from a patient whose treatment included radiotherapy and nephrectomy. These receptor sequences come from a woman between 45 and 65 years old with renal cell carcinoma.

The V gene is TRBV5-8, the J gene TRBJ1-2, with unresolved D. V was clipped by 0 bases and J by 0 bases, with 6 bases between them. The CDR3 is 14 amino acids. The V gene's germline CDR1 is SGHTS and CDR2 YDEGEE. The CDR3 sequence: CASSLGETNYGYTF. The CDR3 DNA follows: TGTGCCAGCAGCTTGGGGGAAACTAACTATGGCTACACCTTC.

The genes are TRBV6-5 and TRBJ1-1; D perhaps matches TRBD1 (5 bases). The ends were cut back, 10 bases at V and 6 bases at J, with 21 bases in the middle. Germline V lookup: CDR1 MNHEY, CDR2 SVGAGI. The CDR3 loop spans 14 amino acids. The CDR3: CATRRRVTGAEAFF. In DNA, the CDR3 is TGTGCCACCCGAAGGAGGGTTACAGGCGCTGAAGCTTTCTTT.

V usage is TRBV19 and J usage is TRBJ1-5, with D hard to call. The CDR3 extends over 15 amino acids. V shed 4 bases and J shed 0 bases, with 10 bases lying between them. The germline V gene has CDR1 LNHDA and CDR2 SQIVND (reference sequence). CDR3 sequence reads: CASSTEGYSNQPQHF. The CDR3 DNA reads TGTGCCAGTAGTACCGAGGGATATAGCAATCAGCCCCAGCATTTT.

The CDR3 DNA sequence: TGTGCCAGCAGCCCAGTACGGGGAGGAGGGACTGAAGCTTTCTTT. Protein product: CASSPVRGGGTEAFF. The chain recombines TRBV9 with TRBJ1-1; D ambiguous. The CDR3 totals 15 residues. Per the germline V gene, CDR1 is SGDLS and CDR2 is YYNGEE. Trimming pared 4 bases from V and 5 bases from J, leaving 18 bases between.

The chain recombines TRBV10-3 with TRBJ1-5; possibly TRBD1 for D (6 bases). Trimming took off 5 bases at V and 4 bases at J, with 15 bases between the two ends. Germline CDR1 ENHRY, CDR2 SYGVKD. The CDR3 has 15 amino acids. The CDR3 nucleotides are TGTGCCATCAGTCCGGGTGAGGGGGGTAATCAGCCCCAGCATTTT. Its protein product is CAISPGEGGNQPQHF.

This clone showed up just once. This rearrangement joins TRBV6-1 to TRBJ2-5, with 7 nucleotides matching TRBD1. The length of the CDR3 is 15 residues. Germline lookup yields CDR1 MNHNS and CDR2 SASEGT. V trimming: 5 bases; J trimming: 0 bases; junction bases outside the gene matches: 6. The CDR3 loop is CASSLTGTYQETQYF. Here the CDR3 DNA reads TGTGCCAGCAGTTTGACAGGGACCTACCAAGAGACCCAGTACTTC.

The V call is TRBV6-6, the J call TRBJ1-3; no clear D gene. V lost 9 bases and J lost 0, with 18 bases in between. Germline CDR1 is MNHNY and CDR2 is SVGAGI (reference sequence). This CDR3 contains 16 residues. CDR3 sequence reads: CASTPGGRRSGNTIYF. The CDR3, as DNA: TGTGCCAGTACTCCAGGCGGCAGGCGCTCTGGAAACACCATATATTTT.

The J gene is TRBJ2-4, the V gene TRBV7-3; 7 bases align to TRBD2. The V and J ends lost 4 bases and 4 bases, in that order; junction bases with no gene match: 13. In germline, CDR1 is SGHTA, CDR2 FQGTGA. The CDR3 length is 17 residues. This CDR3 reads CASSSGTNARRKNIQYF. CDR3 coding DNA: TGTGCCAGCAGCTCCGGGACTAATGCACGCCGAAAAAACATTCAGTACTTC.

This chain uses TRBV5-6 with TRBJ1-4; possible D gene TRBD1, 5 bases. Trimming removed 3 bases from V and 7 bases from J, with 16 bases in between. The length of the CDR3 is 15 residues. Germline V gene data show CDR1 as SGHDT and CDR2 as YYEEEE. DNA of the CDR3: TGTGCCAGCAGCTCTTTGGGTCAGGGTGGTGAAAAACTGTTTTTT. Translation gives CASSSLGQGGEKLFF. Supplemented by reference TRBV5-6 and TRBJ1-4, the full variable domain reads DAGVTQSPTHLIKTRGQQVTLRCSPKSGHDTVSWYQQALGQGPQFIFQYYEEEERQRGNFPDRFSGHQFPNYSSELNVNALLLGDSALYLCASSSLGQGGEKLFFGSGTQLSVL.

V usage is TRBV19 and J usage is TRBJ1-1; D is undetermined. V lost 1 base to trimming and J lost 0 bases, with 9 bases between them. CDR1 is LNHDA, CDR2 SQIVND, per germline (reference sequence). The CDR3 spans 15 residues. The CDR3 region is CASSIGDGMNTEAFF. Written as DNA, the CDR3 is TGTGCCAGTAGTATAGGAGACGGGATGAACACTGAAGCTTTCTTT.

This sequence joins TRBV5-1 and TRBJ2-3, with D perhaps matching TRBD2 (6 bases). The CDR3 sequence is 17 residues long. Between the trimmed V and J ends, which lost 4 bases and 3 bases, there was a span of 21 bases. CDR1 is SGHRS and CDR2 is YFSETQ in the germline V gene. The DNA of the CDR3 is TGCGCCAGCAGCCCAGAGGGAGGCCTCTTGAGGACAGATACGCAGTATTTT. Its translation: CASSPEGGLLRTDTQYF.

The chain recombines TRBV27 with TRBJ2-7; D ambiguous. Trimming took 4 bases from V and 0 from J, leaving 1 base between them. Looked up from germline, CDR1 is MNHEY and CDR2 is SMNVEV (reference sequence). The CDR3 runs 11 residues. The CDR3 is CASSSSYEQYF. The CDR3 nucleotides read TGTGCCAGCAGTTCCTCCTACGAGCAGTACTTC.

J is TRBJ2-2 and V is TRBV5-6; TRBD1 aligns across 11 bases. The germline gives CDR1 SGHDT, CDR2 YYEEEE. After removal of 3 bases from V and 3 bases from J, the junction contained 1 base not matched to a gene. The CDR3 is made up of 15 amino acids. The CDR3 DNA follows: TGTGCCAGCAGCTGGGGACAGGGGGACACCGGGGAGCTGTTTTTT. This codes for CASSWGQGDTGELFF.

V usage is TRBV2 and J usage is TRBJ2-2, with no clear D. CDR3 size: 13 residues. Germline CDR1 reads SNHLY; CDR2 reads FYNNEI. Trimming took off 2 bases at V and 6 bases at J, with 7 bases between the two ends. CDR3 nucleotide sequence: TGTGCCAGCAGTGAATGGGAATCCGGGGAGCTGTTTTTT. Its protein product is CASSEWESGELFF.

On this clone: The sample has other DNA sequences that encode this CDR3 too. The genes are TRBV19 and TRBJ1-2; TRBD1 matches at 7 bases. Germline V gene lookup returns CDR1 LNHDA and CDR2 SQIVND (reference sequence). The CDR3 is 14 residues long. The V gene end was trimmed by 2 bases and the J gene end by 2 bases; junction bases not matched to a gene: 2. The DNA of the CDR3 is TGTGCCAGTAGTATAACAGGGGCGAACTATGGCTACACCTTC. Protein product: CASSITGANYGYTF.

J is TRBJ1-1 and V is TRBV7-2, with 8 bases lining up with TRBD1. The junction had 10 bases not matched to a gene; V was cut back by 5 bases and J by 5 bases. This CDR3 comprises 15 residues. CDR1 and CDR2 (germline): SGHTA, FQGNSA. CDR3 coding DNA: TGTGCCAGCAGCCCATACCGGACAGGGTTAACTGAAGCTTTCTTT. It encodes CASSPYRTGLTEAFF.